The clone carrying this T cell receptor beta chain was picked up a small number of times. Noted treatment: preoperative locoregional IRX-2 cytokine immunotherapy. Preoperative locoregional IRX-2 cytokine immunotherapy was tested in the phase Ib source study. The protocol was immunoSEQ multiplex PCR, while the TCRdb copy is restricted to in-frame clones and leaves out a portion. The profile shows more than 3,000 clones, 69% of them singletons. The CDR3 runs 18 residues. Trimming removed 3 bases at V and 1 base at J, with 16 bases between. Germline V lookup: CDR1 LNHDA, CDR2 SQIVND (reference sequence). This specimen belongs to a study of preoperative IRX-2 immunotherapy in early breast cancer.

The receptor was derived from a human donor with breast cancer. The gene calls are TRBV19 and TRBJ1-6, with a tentative D call TRBD1 (6 bases). The sample here was tumor tissue, taken before IRX-2 immunotherapy. CDR3 in DNA: TGTGCCAGTAGTATCATTCGGGACATCGAGTCCTATAATTCACCCCTCCACTTT. It translates to CASSIIRDIESYNSPLHF. Full variable domain (rest looked up from reference TRBV19 and TRBJ1-6): DGGITQSPKYLFRKEGQNVTLSCEQNLNHDAMYWYRQDPGQGLRLIYYSQIVNDFQKGDIAEGYSVSREKKESFPLTVTSAQKNPTAFYLCASSIIRDIESYNSPLHFGNGTRLTVT.